The text below deals with one T cell receptor beta chain. What it recognizes is unknown. The V gene's germline CDR1 is SGDLS and CDR2 YYNGEE. The CDR3 runs to 14 residues. V was pared by 3 bases and J by 6 bases, with 5 bases of the junction left unmatched. The data were taken from a study of regulatory T cells in long-lasting Graves disease. Study findings and constraints: TRBV28, TRBJ1-2 and TRBJ2-5 emerged as the favored segments in persistent disease. Thyroid tissue was not sampled; only peripheral blood was. Relative to newly diagnosed Graves' patients, persistent ones had lower TCR diversity.

CDR3 regions were amplified by Arm-PCR using iRepertoire HTBI primers to build TCR beta libraries. Per the original data handling: Sequenced samples collectively carried about 62 TRBV and 14 TRBJ segments. TCRdb reprocessed the multiplex PCR reads via MiXCR and lists one record per CDR3 protein. These V and J calls rely on TCRdb rather than the paper's analysis. Here the sample spans some 250,000 distinct CDR3 sequences, about 19% being singletons. The time point was: newly diagnosed GD, antithyroid drugs for less than 3 months. PBMCs were the source of the RNA used for TCR sequencing. The sample here was peripheral blood mononuclear cells (PBMCs), taken at new diagnosis, from a patient treated with antithyroid drugs. This receptor was identified in a female donor with Graves disease. The chain links TRBV9 to TRBJ1-1, with 10 nucleotides matching TRBD1. The CDR3 spells CASSARDRGAEAFF. The CDR3 nucleotides read TGTGCCAGCAGCGCTAGGGACAGGGGCGCTGAAGCTTTCTTT.